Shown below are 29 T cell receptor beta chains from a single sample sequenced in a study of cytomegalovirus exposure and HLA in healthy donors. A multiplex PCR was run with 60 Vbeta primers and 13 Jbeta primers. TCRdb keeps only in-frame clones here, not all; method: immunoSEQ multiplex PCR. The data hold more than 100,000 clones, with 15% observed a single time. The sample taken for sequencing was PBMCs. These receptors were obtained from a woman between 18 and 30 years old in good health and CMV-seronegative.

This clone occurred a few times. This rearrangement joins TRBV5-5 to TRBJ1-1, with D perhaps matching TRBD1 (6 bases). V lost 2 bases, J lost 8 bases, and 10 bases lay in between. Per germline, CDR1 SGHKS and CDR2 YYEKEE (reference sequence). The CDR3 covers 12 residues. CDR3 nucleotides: TGTGCCAGCAGCTTCACAGGGCCGGAAGCTTTCTTT. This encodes CASSFTGPEAFF.

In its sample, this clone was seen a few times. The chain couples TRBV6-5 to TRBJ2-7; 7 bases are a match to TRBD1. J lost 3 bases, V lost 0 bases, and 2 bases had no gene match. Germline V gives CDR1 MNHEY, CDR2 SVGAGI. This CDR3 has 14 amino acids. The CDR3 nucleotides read TGTGCCAGCAGTTACTCCAGGACAGGCTACGAGCAGTACTTC. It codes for CASSYSRTGYEQYF.

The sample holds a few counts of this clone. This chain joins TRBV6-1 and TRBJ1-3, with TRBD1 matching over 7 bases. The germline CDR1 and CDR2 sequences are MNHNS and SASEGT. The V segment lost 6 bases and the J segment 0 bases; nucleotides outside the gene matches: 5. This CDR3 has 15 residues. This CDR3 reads CASSRDSSSGNTIYF. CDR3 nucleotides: TGTGCCAGCAGCAGGGACAGCTCCTCTGGAAACACCATATATTTT.

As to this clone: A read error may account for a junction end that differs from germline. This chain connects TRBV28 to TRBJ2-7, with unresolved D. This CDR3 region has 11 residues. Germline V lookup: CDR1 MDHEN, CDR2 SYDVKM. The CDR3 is CASSTIGTPFF. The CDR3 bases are TGTGCCAGCAGTACTATCGGCACTCCCTTTTTC.

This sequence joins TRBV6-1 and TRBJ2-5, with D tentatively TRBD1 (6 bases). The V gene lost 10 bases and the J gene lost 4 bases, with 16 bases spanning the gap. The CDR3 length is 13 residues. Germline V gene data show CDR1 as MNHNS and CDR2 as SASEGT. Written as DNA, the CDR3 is TGTGCCATTACCCGGGACAATCTAGAGACCCAGTACTTC. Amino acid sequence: CAITRDNLETQYF.

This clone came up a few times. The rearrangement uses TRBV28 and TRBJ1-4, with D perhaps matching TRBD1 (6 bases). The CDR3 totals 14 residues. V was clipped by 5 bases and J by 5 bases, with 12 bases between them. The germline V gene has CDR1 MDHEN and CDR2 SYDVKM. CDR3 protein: CASSPHQGNEKLFF. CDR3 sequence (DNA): TGTGCCAGCAGTCCTCATCAGGGGAATGAAAAACTGTTTTTT.

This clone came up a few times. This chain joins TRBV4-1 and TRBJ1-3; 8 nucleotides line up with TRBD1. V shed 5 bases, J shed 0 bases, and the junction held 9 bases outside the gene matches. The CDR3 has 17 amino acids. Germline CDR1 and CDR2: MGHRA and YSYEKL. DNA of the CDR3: TGCGCCAGCAGCGGGAATACAGGGGGGACCTCTGGAAACACCATATATTTT. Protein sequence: CASSGNTGGTSGNTIYF.

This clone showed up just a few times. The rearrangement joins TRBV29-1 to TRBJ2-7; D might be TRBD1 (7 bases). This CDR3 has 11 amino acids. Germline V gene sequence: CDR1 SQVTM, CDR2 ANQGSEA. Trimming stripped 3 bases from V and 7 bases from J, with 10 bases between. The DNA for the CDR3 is TGCAGCGTTGACAGGGGGGTTGAGCAGTACTTC. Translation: CSVDRGVEQYF.

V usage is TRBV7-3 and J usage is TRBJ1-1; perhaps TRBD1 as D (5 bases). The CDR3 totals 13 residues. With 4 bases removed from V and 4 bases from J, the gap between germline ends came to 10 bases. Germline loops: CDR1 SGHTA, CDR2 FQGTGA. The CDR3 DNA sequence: TGTGCCAGCAGCTCGGGGGGGACCACTGAAGCTTTCTTT. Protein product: CASSSGGTTEAFF.

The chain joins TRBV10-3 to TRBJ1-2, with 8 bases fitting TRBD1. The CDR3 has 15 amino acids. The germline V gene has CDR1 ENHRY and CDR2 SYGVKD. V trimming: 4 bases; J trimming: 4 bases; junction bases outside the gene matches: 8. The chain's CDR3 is CAISASDRALYGYTF. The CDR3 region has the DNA TGTGCCATCAGTGCCTCGGACAGGGCGCTCTATGGCTACACCTTC.

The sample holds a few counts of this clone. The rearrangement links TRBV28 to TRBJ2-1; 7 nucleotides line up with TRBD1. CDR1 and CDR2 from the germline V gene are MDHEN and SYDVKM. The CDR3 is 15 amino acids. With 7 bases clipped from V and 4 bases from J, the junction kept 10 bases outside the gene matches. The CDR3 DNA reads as TGTGCCAGCAAGGAGACAGGGTTTGAGTACAATGAGCAGTTCTTC. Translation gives CASKETGFEYNEQFF.

The CDR3 sequence: CASSSGQGGDTGELFF. CDR3 bases: TGTGCCAGCAGTTCGGGACAGGGGGGTGACACCGGGGAGCTGTTTTTT. The V gene is TRBV6-6, the J gene TRBJ2-2, with 11 bases fitting TRBD1. CDR1 and CDR2 from the germline V gene are MNHNY and SVGAGI (reference sequence). CDR3 length: 16 residues. Germline trimming cut 4 bases from V and 3 bases from J; bases unmatched to any gene: 4.

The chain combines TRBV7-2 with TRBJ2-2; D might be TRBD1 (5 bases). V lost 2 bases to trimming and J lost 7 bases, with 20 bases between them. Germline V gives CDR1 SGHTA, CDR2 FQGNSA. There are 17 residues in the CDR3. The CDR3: CASSLFAWGRKDGELFF. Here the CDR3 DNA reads TGTGCCAGCAGCTTATTTGCCTGGGGCCGGAAGGACGGGGAGCTGTTTTTT.

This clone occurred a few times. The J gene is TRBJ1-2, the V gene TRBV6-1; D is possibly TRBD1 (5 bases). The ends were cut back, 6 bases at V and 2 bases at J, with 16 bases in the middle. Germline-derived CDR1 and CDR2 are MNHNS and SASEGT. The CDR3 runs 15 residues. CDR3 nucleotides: TGTGCCAGCAGCCGTGTGCAGGGAGGCAACTATGGCTACACCTTC. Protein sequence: CASSRVQGGNYGYTF.

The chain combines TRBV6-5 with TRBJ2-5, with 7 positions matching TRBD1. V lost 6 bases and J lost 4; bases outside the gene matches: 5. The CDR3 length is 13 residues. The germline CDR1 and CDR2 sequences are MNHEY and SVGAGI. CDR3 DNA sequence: TGTGCCAGCAGCTACCGACAGGGAGAGACCCAGTACTTC. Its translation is CASSYRQGETQYF.

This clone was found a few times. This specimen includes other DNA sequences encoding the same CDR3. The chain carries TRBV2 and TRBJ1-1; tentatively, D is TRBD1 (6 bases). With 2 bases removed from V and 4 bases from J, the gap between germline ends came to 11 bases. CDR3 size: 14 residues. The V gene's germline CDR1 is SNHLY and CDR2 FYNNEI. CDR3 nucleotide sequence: TGTGCCAGCAGTGAATCGGGGGGCGGCACTGAAGCTTTCTTT. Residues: CASSESGGGTEAFF. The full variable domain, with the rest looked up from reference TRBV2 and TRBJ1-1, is EPEVTQTPSHQVTQMGQEVILRCVPISNHLYFYWYRQILGQKVEFLVSFYNNEISEKSEIFDDQFSVERPDGSNFTLKIRSTKLEDSAMYFCASSESGGGTEAFFGQGTRLTVV.

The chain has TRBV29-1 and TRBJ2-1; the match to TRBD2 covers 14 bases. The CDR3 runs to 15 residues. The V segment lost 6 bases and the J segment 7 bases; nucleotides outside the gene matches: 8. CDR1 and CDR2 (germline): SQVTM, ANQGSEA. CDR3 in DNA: TGCAGCGTCCTCGGGACTAGCGGGAGATCAAATGAGCAGTTCTTC. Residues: CSVLGTSGRSNEQFF.

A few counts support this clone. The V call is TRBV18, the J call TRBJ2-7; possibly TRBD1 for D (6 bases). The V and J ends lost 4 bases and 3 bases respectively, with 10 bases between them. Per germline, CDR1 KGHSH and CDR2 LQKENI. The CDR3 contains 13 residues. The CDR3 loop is CASSRGPLYEQYF. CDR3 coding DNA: TGTGCCAGCTCACGGGGGCCCCTCTACGAGCAGTACTTC.

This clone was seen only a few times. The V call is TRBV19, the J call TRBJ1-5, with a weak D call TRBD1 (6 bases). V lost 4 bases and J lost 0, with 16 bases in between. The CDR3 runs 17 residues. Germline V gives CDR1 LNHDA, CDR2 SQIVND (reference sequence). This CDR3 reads CASSNPSGGDSNQPQHF. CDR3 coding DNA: TGTGCCAGTAGTAACCCCAGTGGGGGCGATAGCAATCAGCCCCAGCATTTT.

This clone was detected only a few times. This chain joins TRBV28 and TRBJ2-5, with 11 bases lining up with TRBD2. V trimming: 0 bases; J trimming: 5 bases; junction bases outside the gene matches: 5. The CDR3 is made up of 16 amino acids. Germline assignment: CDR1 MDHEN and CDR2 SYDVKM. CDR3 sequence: CASSLWTLAGAETQYF. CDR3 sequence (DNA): TGTGCCAGCAGTTTATGGACACTAGCGGGAGCGGAGACCCAGTACTTC.

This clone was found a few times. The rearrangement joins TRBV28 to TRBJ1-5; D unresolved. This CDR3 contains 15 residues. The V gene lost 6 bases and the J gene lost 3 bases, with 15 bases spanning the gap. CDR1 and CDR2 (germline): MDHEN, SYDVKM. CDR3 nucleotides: TGTGCCAGCAGACTCCGTAGCGGCCACAATCAGCCCCAGCATTTT. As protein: CASRLRSGHNQPQHF.

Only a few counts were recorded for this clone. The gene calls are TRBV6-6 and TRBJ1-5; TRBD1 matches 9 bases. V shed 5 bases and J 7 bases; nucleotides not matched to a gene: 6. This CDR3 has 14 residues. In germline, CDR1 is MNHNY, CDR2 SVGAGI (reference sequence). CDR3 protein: CASSSDRGDQPQHF. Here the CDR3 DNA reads TGTGCCAGCAGTAGCGACAGGGGGGACCAGCCCCAGCATTTT.

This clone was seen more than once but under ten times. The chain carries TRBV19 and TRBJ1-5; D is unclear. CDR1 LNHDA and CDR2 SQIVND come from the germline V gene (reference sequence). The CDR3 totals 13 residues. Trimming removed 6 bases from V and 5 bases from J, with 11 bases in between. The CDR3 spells CASSPVSHQPQHF. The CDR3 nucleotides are TGTGCCAGTAGCCCAGTATCCCATCAGCCCCAGCATTTT.

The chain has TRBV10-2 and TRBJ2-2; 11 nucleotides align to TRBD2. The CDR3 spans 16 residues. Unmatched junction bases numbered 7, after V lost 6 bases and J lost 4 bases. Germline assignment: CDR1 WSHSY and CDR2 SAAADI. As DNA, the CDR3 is TGCGCCAGCAGCGAACTAGCGGGAGAGTTCACCGGGGAGCTGTTTTTT. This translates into CASSELAGEFTGELFF.

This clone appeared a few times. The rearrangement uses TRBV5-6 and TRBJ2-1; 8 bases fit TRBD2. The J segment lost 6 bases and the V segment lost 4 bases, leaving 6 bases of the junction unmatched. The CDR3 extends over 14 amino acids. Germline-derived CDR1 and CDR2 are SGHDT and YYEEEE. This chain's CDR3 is CASSPGLGRNEQFF. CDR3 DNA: TGTGCCAGCAGCCCGGGACTAGGTCGCAATGAGCAGTTCTTC. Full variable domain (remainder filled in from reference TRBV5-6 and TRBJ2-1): DAGVTQSPTHLIKTRGQQVTLRCSPKSGHDTVSWYQQALGQGPQFIFQYYEEEERQRGNFPDRFSGHQFPNYSSELNVNALLLGDSALYLCASSPGLGRNEQFFGPGTRLTVL.

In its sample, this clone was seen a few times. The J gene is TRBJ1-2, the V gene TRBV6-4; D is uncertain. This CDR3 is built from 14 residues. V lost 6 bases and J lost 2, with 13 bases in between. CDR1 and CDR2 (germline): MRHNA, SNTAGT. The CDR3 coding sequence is TGTGCCAGCAGCCCCGGACTCGGAAACTATGGCTACACCTTC. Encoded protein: CASSPGLGNYGYTF.

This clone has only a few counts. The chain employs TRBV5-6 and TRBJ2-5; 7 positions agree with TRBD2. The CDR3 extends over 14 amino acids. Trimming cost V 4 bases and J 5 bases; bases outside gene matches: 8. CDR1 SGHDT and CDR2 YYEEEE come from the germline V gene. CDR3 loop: CASSRRTSWETQYF. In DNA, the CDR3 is TGTGCCAGCAGCCGTCGGACTAGTTGGGAGACCCAGTACTTC.

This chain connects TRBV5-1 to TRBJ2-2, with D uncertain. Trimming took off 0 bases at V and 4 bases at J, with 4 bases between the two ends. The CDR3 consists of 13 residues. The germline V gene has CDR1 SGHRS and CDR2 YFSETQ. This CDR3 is CASSLAGTGELFF. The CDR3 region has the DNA TGCGCCAGCAGCTTGGCGGGCACCGGGGAGCTGTTTTTT.

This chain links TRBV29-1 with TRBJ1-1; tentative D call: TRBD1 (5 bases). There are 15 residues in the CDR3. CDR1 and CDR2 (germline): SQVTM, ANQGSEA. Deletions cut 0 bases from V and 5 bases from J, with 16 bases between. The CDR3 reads CSVEDPYGGGTEAFF. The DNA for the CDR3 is TGCAGCGTTGAAGACCCCTATGGGGGAGGAACTGAAGCTTTCTTT.